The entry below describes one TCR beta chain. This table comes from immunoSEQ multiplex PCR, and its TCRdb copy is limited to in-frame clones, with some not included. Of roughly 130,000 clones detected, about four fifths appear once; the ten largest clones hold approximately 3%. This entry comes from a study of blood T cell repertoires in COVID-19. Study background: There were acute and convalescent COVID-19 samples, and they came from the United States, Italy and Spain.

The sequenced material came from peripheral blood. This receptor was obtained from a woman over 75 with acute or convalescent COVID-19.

CDR3 nucleotide sequence: TGTGCCAGCAGTTTAAAGGGGGCGACAGGGGGCTTCTCCTATAATTCACCCCTCCACTTT. This sequence encodes CASSLKGATGGFSYNSPLHF. The rearrangement joins TRBV27 to TRBJ1-6, with 10 bases identical to TRBD1. Germline values: CDR1 MNHEY, CDR2 SMNVEV (reference sequence). The CDR3 contains 20 residues. J lost 0 bases, V lost 2 bases, and 10 bases had no gene match.